Listed below are T cell receptor beta chains from one sample, sequenced in a study of early T cells in non-severe SARS-CoV-2 infection. Each CDR3 protein is one row after TCRdb ran MiXCR on the 5' RACE reads. This sample carries around 83,000 distinct CDR3 sequences, more than 9% of them seen once, and the ten largest clones take 7% to 9%. This specimen consisted of whole blood, obtained at baseline. Source of these receptors: an adult who was a healthcare worker with PCR-confirmed SARS-CoV-2 infection or an uninfected control (not recorded which). Each CDR3 is given without its conserved first and last residue.

cdr3_aa: ASSVAGQGYEQY
v_call: TRBV9
j_call: TRBJ2-7

cdr3_aa: ASSPPEAGLLEQY
v_call: TRBV18
j_call: TRBJ2-7

cdr3_aa: ASSEARRETGEQY
v_call: TRBV2
j_call: TRBJ2-7

cdr3_aa: ASSLRTAASYNEQF
v_call: TRBV5-1
j_call: TRBJ2-1

cdr3_aa: ASSLRGNYGYT
v_call: TRBV28
j_call: TRBJ1-2

cdr3_aa: ASSGDWSYEQY
v_call: TRBV11-1
j_call: TRBJ2-7

cdr3_aa: ASSAGWGPGNTIY
v_call: TRBV18
j_call: TRBJ1-3

cdr3_aa: SASSLAGDKDTQY
v_call: TRBV20-1
j_call: TRBJ2-3

cdr3_aa: ASSSGQPPNYGYT
v_call: TRBV5-1
j_call: TRBJ1-2

cdr3_aa: ASSSGLAQETQY
v_call: TRBV7-9
j_call: TRBJ2-5

cdr3_aa: ASSLRTGANEKLF
v_call: TRBV12-3/TRBV12-4
j_call: TRBJ1-4

cdr3_aa: ASSVGSQETQY
v_call: TRBV6-1
j_call: TRBJ2-5

cdr3_aa: ATSRDGNNGLNTGELF
v_call: TRBV15
j_call: TRBJ2-2

cdr3_aa: ASSISGTRNEQF
v_call: TRBV6-1
j_call: TRBJ2-1

cdr3_aa: ASLRAGVDTKNIQY
v_call: TRBV28
j_call: TRBJ2-4

cdr3_aa: ASSPERANTGELF
v_call: TRBV18
j_call: TRBJ2-2

cdr3_aa: ASTLQGPPYNSPLH
v_call: TRBV28
j_call: TRBJ1-6

cdr3_aa: ASSAGGLAGADTQY
v_call: TRBV5-4
j_call: TRBJ2-3

cdr3_aa: ASSQDLPSVSSYNEQF
v_call: TRBV3-1
j_call: TRBJ2-1

cdr3_aa: ASSLAHETRLTDTQY
v_call: TRBV5-1
j_call: TRBJ2-3

cdr3_aa: ASSPTAGGHEKLF
v_call: TRBV7-9
j_call: TRBJ1-4

cdr3_aa: ASSYDAGGEQY
v_call: TRBV27
j_call: TRBJ2-7

cdr3_aa: ASSFGQDLRYNEQF
v_call: TRBV5-1
j_call: TRBJ2-1

cdr3_aa: ASRGPGAVGAF
v_call: TRBV2
j_call: TRBJ1-1

cdr3_aa: ASSSGVSGLEQF
v_call: TRBV7-3
j_call: TRBJ2-1

cdr3_aa: ASRVEGDIQY
v_call: TRBV28
j_call: TRBJ2-4

cdr3_aa: AWSDPRKGLTGAF
v_call: TRBV30
j_call: TRBJ1-1

cdr3_aa: ASSRGRAAEQY
v_call: TRBV3-1
j_call: TRBJ2-7

cdr3_aa: ASSRQLAGVNEQY
v_call: TRBV5-1
j_call: TRBJ2-7

cdr3_aa: ASRPLARRNTGELF
v_call: TRBV2
j_call: TRBJ2-2

cdr3_aa: SARTGGPYEQY
v_call: TRBV20-1
j_call: TRBJ2-7

cdr3_aa: ASSETSSNYGYT
v_call: TRBV2
j_call: TRBJ1-2

cdr3_aa: SAPGGGLANIQY
v_call: TRBV20-1
j_call: TRBJ2-4

cdr3_aa: ASSLGDRGTYEQY
v_call: TRBV10-3
j_call: TRBJ2-7

cdr3_aa: ASSEEDTDTQY
v_call: TRBV2
j_call: TRBJ2-3

cdr3_aa: ASTTGGSYEQY
v_call: TRBV6-6
j_call: TRBJ2-7

cdr3_aa: ASIGFDGRDSTDTQY
v_call: TRBV2
j_call: TRBJ2-3

cdr3_aa: SVPTSVGELF
v_call: TRBV20-1
j_call: TRBJ2-2

cdr3_aa: ASSQDSGGETYEQY
v_call: TRBV4-1
j_call: TRBJ2-7

cdr3_aa: ASSLSSGASAEAF
v_call: TRBV5-4
j_call: TRBJ1-1

cdr3_aa: ASSKVNEQF
v_call: TRBV21-1
j_call: TRBJ2-1

cdr3_aa: ASRTPGNRAEAF
v_call: TRBV4-1
j_call: TRBJ1-1

cdr3_aa: ASSEGHKRNTEAF
v_call: TRBV6-1
j_call: TRBJ1-1

cdr3_aa: ASSMVSGTEA
v_call: TRBV7-9
j_call: TRBJ2-1

cdr3_aa: ASKRGANTGELF
v_call: TRBV6-2/TRBV6-3
j_call: TRBJ2-2

cdr3_aa: ASKKLAGPYYEQY
v_call: TRBV6-5
j_call: TRBJ2-7

cdr3_aa: ASSQAGTDLYEQY
v_call: TRBV5-1
j_call: TRBJ2-7

cdr3_aa: ASSFGTSGRYEQY
v_call: TRBV11-2
j_call: TRBJ2-7

cdr3_aa: ASNRGAHEKLF
v_call: TRBV11-2
j_call: TRBJ1-4

cdr3_aa: ASSQEAGSIYEKLF
v_call: TRBV4-1
j_call: TRBJ1-4

cdr3_aa: ASSPSTPDSEAF
v_call: TRBV18
j_call: TRBJ1-1